The next 9 T cell receptor beta chains were all read from a single sample in a study of blood T cell repertoires in COVID-19. The table came from immunoSEQ multiplex PCR; TCRdb's copy has only in-frame clones and leaves some out. The sample consists of hundreds of thousands of clones, around 80% of them appearing once. The sample was PBMCs or T cells enriched from blood (not recorded which). These receptor sequences come from a man under 40 with acute COVID-19.

The chain employs TRBV7-9 and TRBJ2-7; maybe TRBD2 (5 bases). The germline V gene has CDR1 SEHNR and CDR2 FQNEAQ (reference sequence). The V end lost 0 bases, the J end lost 4 bases, and 13 bases lay between the germline ends. The CDR3 length is 15 residues. CDR3 region: CASSLAGVAEYEQYV. The CDR3 region has the DNA TGTGCCAGCAGCTTAGCCGGGGTCGCGGAGTACGAGCAGTACGTC.

The chain links TRBV7-9 to TRBJ2-2; 7 bases agree with TRBD1. This CDR3 region has 16 residues. After removal of 2 bases from V and 3 bases from J, the junction contained 6 bases not matched to a gene. Germline CDR1 SEHNR, CDR2 FQNEAQ (reference sequence). The chain's CDR3 is CASSLRGRGDTGELFF. The CDR3 DNA is TGTGCCAGCAGCTTAAGGGGGCGAGGGGACACCGGGGAGCTGTTTTTT.

The rearrangement joins TRBV2 to TRBJ2-5; 11 bases match TRBD1. CDR3 length: 14 amino acids. CDR1 and CDR2 (germline): SNHLY, FYNNEI. After removal of 6 bases from V and 5 bases from J, the junction contained 5 bases not matched to a gene. CDR3 sequence (DNA): TGTGCCAGCAGCCCGGACAGGGGGCGGGAGACCCAGTACTTC. Amino acids: CASSPDRGRETQYF. Supplemented by reference TRBV2 and TRBJ2-5, the full variable domain reads EPEVTQTPSHQVTQMGQEVILRCVPISNHLYFYWYRQILGQKVEFLVSFYNNEISEKSEIFDDQFSVERPDGSNFTLKIRSTKLEDSAMYFCASSPDRGRETQYFGPGTRLLVL.

This chain uses TRBV9 with TRBJ1-2, with 8 bases identical to TRBD1. The CDR3 is 16 residues long. Germline values: CDR1 SGDLS, CDR2 YYNGEE. Unmatched junction bases numbered 9, after V lost 1 base and J lost 4 bases. The CDR3 loop reads CASSVYMDRVGYGYTF. In DNA form, the CDR3 reads TGTGCCAGCAGCGTATACATGGACAGGGTAGGCTATGGCTACACCTTC. The full variable domain, rest sourced from reference TRBV9 and TRBJ1-2, is DSGVTQTPKHLITATGQRVTLRCSPRSGDLSVYWYQQSLDQGLQFLIQYYNGEERAKGNILERFSAQQFPDLHSELNLSSLELGDSALYFCASSVYMDRVGYGYTFGSGTRLTVV.

The V gene is TRBV29-1, the J gene TRBJ2-4; 10 nucleotides line up with TRBD1. J gave up 8 bases and V 3 bases, and 4 bases lay outside the gene matches. CDR1 SQVTM and CDR2 ANQGSEA come from the germline V gene. This CDR3 has 13 residues. The CDR3 region is CSVERTGGDIQYF. The CDR3, as DNA: TGCAGCGTTGAGCGGACAGGGGGGGACATTCAGTACTTC.

There are a few counts of this clone. The junction differs from germline at one of its ends, possibly a read error. The V gene is TRBV5-6, the J gene TRBJ2-3; 11 nucleotides align to TRBD2. There are 14 residues in the CDR3. CDR1 is SGHDT and CDR2 is YYEEEE in the germline V gene. Here the CDR3 reads CASSWKTTSGGLNF. CDR3 bases: TGTGCCAGCAGCTGGAAAACTACTAGCGGGGGCCTGAATTTT.

This rearrangement joins TRBV3-1 (or the pseudogene TRBV3-2) to TRBJ2-5, with 7 bases fitting TRBD1. The germline V gene encodes CDR1 LGHDT and CDR2 YNNKEL (reference sequence). The ends lost 4 bases at V and 5 bases at J; junction bases unmatched: 10. The CDR3 covers 15 residues. CDR3 bases: TGTGCCAGCAGCCCGGGGACAGCACCAGGGGAGACCCAGTACTTC. Its translation: CASSPGTAPGETQYF.

Notes on this clone: Mismatch with germline at one junction end may stem from a read error. This chain links TRBV5-1 with TRBJ1-1; the D is unclear. There are 13 residues in the CDR3. Germline V CDR1 and CDR2: SGHRS, YFSETQ. The CDR3 DNA reads as TGTGCCAGCAGCTCTGGTGGGAGCACTGAAGCTTTCTTT. Translating gives CASSSGGSTEAFF.

In this sample, this clone turned up a few times. The V call is TRBV18, the J call TRBJ2-7, with TRBD2 matching 12 bases. Germline-derived CDR1 and CDR2 are KGHSH and LQKENI. V was clipped by 4 bases and J by 6 bases; unmatched bases: 4. The CDR3 has 14 amino acids. The CDR3 loop reads CASSRTSGMVEQYV. CDR3 coding DNA: TGTGCCAGCTCACGGACTAGCGGGATGGTCGAGCAGTACGTC.